Sequencing of this TCR beta chain was carried out in a study of blood T cell repertoires in COVID-19. How the authors handled the data: The authors estimated nucleated cell counts from reference gene primer amplification. Assay used: immunoSEQ multiplex PCR; TCRdb lists only in-frame clones, some missing. The V and J calls and the clone size are those of that table, but D and trimming were determined from the DNA. The sample has 150,000 to 200,000 clones; around 84% are singletons. The germline V gene encodes CDR1 MDHEN and CDR2 SYDVKM. There are 14 residues in the CDR3. The J segment lost 0 bases and the V segment lost 10 bases, leaving 9 bases of the junction unmatched.

The sequencing sample was made of PBMCs or T cells enriched from blood (not recorded which). The chain couples TRBV28 to TRBJ2-7, with 7 nucleotides matching TRBD2. The TCR was taken from a woman aged 50 to 60 who had recovered from COVID-19. The chain's CDR3 is CATRGRTSSYEQYF. The CDR3 bases are TGTGCCACTCGCGGACGGACTAGCTCCTACGAGCAGTACTTC.